This T cell receptor beta chain was recorded in a study of T-cell reconstitution after alpha-beta-depleted transplantation in children. Study-wide results and caveats: T-cell numbers and diversity one year post-transplant derived largely from freshly generated T cells.

Germline V CDR1 and CDR2: SGHRS, YFSETQ. The CDR3 is 18 amino acids. V was pared by 4 bases and J by 0 bases, with 17 bases between. The library targeted TCRbeta and was prepared with unique molecular identifiers. TCRdb analysed the PCR reads with MiXCR anew, one entry per CDR3 protein. The repertoire holds approximately 650,000 distinct CDR3 sequences, with around 13% as singletons. Worth noting for this clonotype: Its specificity is not known.

The input for sequencing was PBMCs, taken before TCRalphabeta/CD19-depleted stem cell transplant. The sequence came from a girl aged 2 to 9 with congenital amegakaryocytic thrombocytopenia, due to receive a stem cell transplant. The chain couples TRBV5-1 to TRBJ2-6; D could derive from TRBD1 or TRBD2 (5 bases each). The CDR3, as DNA: TGCGCCAGCAGCCGGAGGCCTAAAGACAGCTCTGGGGCCAACGTCCTGACTTTC. Translated, it gives CASSRRPKDSSGANVLTF.